The 9 T cell receptor beta chains below come from one sample, sequenced in a study of blood T cell repertoires in COVID-19. Some clones are missing from TCRdb's copy, which holds only in-frame ones; the method was immunoSEQ multiplex PCR. The table has around 300,000 clones, roughly 88% seen once. Sequenced input: peripheral blood. Receptors were obtained from a woman in her twenties or thirties with COVID-19, enrolled during active disease.

This sequence joins TRBV5-3 and TRBJ1-1, with TRBD1 matching over 7 bases. TRBV5-3 is filed as an ORF, its function uncertain. The length of the CDR3 is 15 residues. V lost 1 base to trimming and J lost 6 bases; unmatched junction nucleotides: 9. This CDR3 reads CARSLRSGGFSEAFF. The DNA of the CDR3 is TGTGCCAGAAGCTTGAGGTCAGGGGGTTTTTCTGAAGCTTTCTTT.

The chain carries TRBV2 and TRBJ1-1, with a possible D match to TRBD1 (5 bases). The CDR3 covers 15 residues. V lost 0 bases, J lost 0 bases, and 8 bases lay in between. From germline, CDR1 is SNHLY and CDR2 FYNNEI. The CDR3 spells CASSEARGVNTEAFF. The DNA of the CDR3 is TGTGCCAGCAGTGAAGCGCGGGGGGTGAACACTGAAGCTTTCTTT.

The chain couples TRBV5-8 to TRBJ1-4; 9 nucleotides agree with TRBD1. Germline CDR1 is SGHTS and CDR2 is YDEGEE. The CDR3 is 15 amino acids. After removal of 3 bases from V and 7 bases from J, the junction contained 7 bases not matched to a gene. The CDR3 protein is CASSSLGTGLEKLFF. In nucleotides, the CDR3 is TGTGCCAGCAGCTCCCTCGGGACAGGGCTTGAAAAACTGTTTTTT.

The chain is built from TRBV7-8 and TRBJ1-1; 8 bases map to TRBD1. V lost 2 bases, J lost 5 bases, and 7 bases stayed unmatched. The V gene's germline CDR1 is SGHVS and CDR2 FQNEAQ. This CDR3 contains 15 residues. The CDR3, as DNA: TGTGCCAGCAGCTTAAGTCCCAGGGGGCATACTGAAGCTTTCTTT. Amino acids: CASSLSPRGHTEAFF.

The genes are TRBV27 and TRBJ2-1; 8 bases are a match to TRBD2. Trimming cost V 3 bases and J 3 bases; bases outside gene matches: 4. The germline CDR1 and CDR2 sequences are MNHEY and SMNVEV (reference sequence). The CDR3 spans 15 residues. CDR3 sequence reads: CASSFAGGVYNEQFF. CDR3 coding DNA: TGTGCCAGCAGTTTTGCGGGGGGCGTCTACAATGAGCAGTTCTTC.

This chain uses TRBV30 with TRBJ1-2; 8 nucleotides agree with TRBD1. Germline assignment: CDR1 GTSNPN and CDR2 SVGIG (reference sequence). V shed 6 bases, J shed 8 bases, and the junction held 8 bases outside the gene matches. The CDR3 has 12 residues. The CDR3 reads CACRQGYYGYTF. DNA for the CDR3: TGTGCCTGCCGACAGGGGTATTACGGCTACACCTTC.

The chain recombines TRBV20-1 with TRBJ2-2; D not resolved. The CDR3 contains 13 residues. Trimming took 3 bases from V and 7 from J, leaving 12 bases between them. Germline values: CDR1 DFQATT, CDR2 SNEGSKA (reference sequence). The CDR3 bases are TGCAGTGCTAGTGGTTCGACATTCGGGGAGCTGTTTTTT. Encoded protein: CSASGSTFGELFF.

The chain uses TRBV30 and TRBJ1-6; TRBD1 agrees at 7 bases. Germline-derived CDR1 and CDR2 are GTSNPN and SVGIG (reference sequence). The CDR3 is made up of 13 amino acids. Trimming cost V 4 bases and J 5 bases; bases outside gene matches: 2. The CDR3 protein is CAWKGGDNSPLHF. In DNA, the CDR3 is TGTGCCTGGAAAGGGGGCGATAATTCACCCCTCCACTTT.

The chain combines TRBV19 with TRBJ2-2, with D perhaps TRBD1 (6 bases). The CDR3 covers 12 residues. Trimming cost V 6 bases and J 5 bases, with 7 bases left between them. Germline CDR1 is LNHDA and CDR2 is SQIVND (reference sequence). This CDR3 is CASRTGTGELFF. The CDR3 bases are TGTGCCAGTAGAACAGGGACCGGGGAGCTGTTTTTT.